This is a list of T cell receptor beta chains from one sample in a study of T-cell reconstitution after alpha-beta-depleted transplantation in children. MiXCR was run by TCRdb on the PCR reads, yielding one entry per CDR3 protein. The sample lists around 370,000 distinct CDR3 sequences, around 15% occurring once. The starting material was PBMCs, mostly from graft donor cells, obtained 360 days after TCRalphabeta/CD19-depleted stem cell transplant. The receptors were gathered from a male patient aged 2-15 years who had a stem cell transplant for acute lymphoblastic leukemia, so the T cells may come from the graft donor. The CDR3 runs from the conserved cysteine through the conserved F or W. The D gene is left open where the match is weak. Where a row states a size, it is once, few, many or the class of an expanded clone; other rows omit it.

TRBD1 | TRBJ2-7 | TRBV12-3/TRBV12-4 | few | TGTGCCAGCAGTTTAAGACAGGGGGCAAACGAGCAGTACTTC | CASSLRQGANEQYF
- | TRBJ2-3 | TRBV29-1 | - | TGCAGCGTTACCGAGGCGGCCCCGCCGAGGACAGATACGCAGTATTTT | CSVTEAAPPRTDTQYF
TRBD2 | TRBJ2-1 | TRBV9 | - | TGTGCCAGCAGCCGCGGACTAGCGGGGAGCACCCCCCGGTACCATGAGCAGTTCTTC | CASSRGLAGSTPRYHEQFF
TRBD1 | TRBJ2-6 | TRBV20-1 | - | TGCAGTGCTAGAAGGGGGCGAATCTCTGGGGCCAACGTCCTGACTTTC | CSARRGRISGANVLTF
- | TRBJ2-7 | TRBV7-9 | few | TGTGCCAGCAGCTTAAGGGAGAGCTCCTACGAGCAGTACTTC | CASSLRESSYEQYF
TRBD2 | TRBJ2-5 | TRBV20-1 | few | TGCAGTGCTACAACTAGCGGGAGGGCCGAAGAGACCCAGTACTTC | CSATTSGRAEETQYF
- | TRBJ2-1 | TRBV5-1 | few | TGCGCCAGCAGGATTATCTACAATGAGCAGTTCTTC | CASRIIYNEQFF
- | TRBJ2-3 | TRBV12-3/TRBV12-4 | many | TGTGCCAGCCGAGTCCGACTCGCGGATACGCAGTATTTT | CASRVRLADTQYF
TRBD1 | TRBJ1-5 | TRBV7-2 | - | TGTGCCAGCAGCCTCGGACAGGGGAGTTCCAATCAGCCCCAGCATTTT | CASSLGQGSSNQPQHF
TRBD2 | TRBJ2-1 | TRBV30 | - | TGTGCCTGGAGGTGGGGAGCGGGAAGGCGGCACAATGAGCAGTTCTTC | CAWRWGAGRRHNEQFF
- | TRBJ2-1 | TRBV4-3 | - | TGCGCCAGCAGCCAGGGACCCGACACGAGCTCCTACAATGAGCAGTTCTTC | CASSQGPDTSSYNEQFF
- | TRBJ2-5 | TRBV29-1 | - | - | CSVDFRGRTVKTQYF
- | TRBJ1-6 | TRBV6-1 | few | TGTGCCAGCAGTGCTTATAATTCACCCCTCCACTTT | CASSAYNSPLHF
- | TRBJ1-3 | TRBV9 | - | TGTGCCAGCAGCGTAGTAGGAGCTGGAAACACCATATATTTT | CASSVVGAGNTIYF
- | TRBJ2-3 | TRBV18 | few | TGTGCCAGCTCAAAGCAGGGCGCCACAGATACGCAGTATTTT | CASSKQGATDTQYF
- | TRBJ2-5 | TRBV3-1 | few | TGTGCCAGCAGCCTTACTACAGGACAAGAGACCCAGTACTTC | CASSLTTGQETQYF
- | TRBJ2-3 | TRBV4-3 | few | TGCGCCAGCAGCCAATCCCCCCGAGCAGAAACTCTAACAGATACGCAGTATTTT | CASSQSPRAETLTDTQYF
- | TRBJ2-7 | TRBV10-3 | many | TGTGCCATGGGGGACCTGCCCAACTACGAGCAGTACTTC | CAMGDLPNYEQYF
- | TRBJ2-7 | TRBV12-3/TRBV12-4 | - | TGTGCCAGCAGTTTAAGGATGCTTAGCTCCTACGAGCAGTACTTC | CASSLRMLSSYEQYF
- | TRBJ2-3 | TRBV12-3/TRBV12-4 | many | TGTGCCAGCACCCGAGGGGCAGGGTCCACAGATACGCAGTATTTT | CASTRGAGSTDTQYF
- | TRBJ2-5 | TRBV5-1 | few | TGCGCCAGCAGGGGGGGACCCCAAGAGACCCAGTACTTC | CASRGGPQETQYF
TRBD2 | TRBJ2-1 | TRBV11-2 | few | TGTGCCAGCAGCTTAGAAGCGGGGCCCCCTCTCTACAATGAGCAGTTCTTC | CASSLEAGPPLYNEQFF
TRBD2 | TRBJ2-7 | TRBV6-1 | many | TGTGCCAGCAGCATAGACGGACTAGCGGGCGTCGAGCAGTACTTC | CASSIDGLAGVEQYF
- | TRBJ2-2 | TRBV5-4 | few | TGTGCCAGCAGCACAGGGAGGCCGGCCGGGGAGCTGTTTTTT | CASSTGRPAGELFF
- | TRBJ2-7 | TRBV4-2 | - | TGTGCCAGCAGCCCCTTGAGGGGAGAGCAGTACTTC | CASSPLRGEQYF
TRBD2 | TRBJ2-1 | TRBV9 | few | TGTGCCTCTCAGCAAGACCCGGGACTAGCGGGAGGACGCGAGCAGTTCTTC | CASQQDPGLAGGREQFF
TRBD2 | TRBJ2-3 | TRBV12-3/TRBV12-4 | - | TGTGCCAGCAGTTTTTTAGCGGGAGTGGGAGATACGCAGTATTTT | CASSFLAGVGDTQYF
TRBD2 | TRBJ2-5 | TRBV29-1 | many | TGCAGCGTTCGGCCTAGCGGCCAAGAGACCCAGTACTTC | CSVRPSGQETQYF
TRBD2 | TRBJ2-3 | TRBV7-2 | many | TGTGCCAGCAGCTTAGGTGTAGCTAGCGGGACGTATACGCAGTATTTT | CASSLGVASGTYTQYF
- | TRBJ1-4 | TRBV18 | - | TGTGCCAGCTCACCCCCCCCGGACTGGCCAAATGAAAAACTGTTTTTT | CASSPPPDWPNEKLFF
- | TRBJ2-1 | TRBV7-3 | few | TGTGCCAGCAGCCCTGTAGCGGTACACTACAATGAGCAGTTCTTC | CASSPVAVHYNEQFF
TRBD2 | TRBJ2-5 | TRBV12-3/TRBV12-4 | few | TGTGCCAGCAGTTCCGGGACTAGCCTCGGGACCCAGTACTTC | CASSSGTSLGTQYF
- | TRBJ2-7 | TRBV11-2 | few | TGTGCCAGCAGCTCAGGGAGATACGAGCAGTACTTC | CASSSGRYEQYF